This passage covers 27 T cell receptor beta chains from one sample sequenced in a study of technical replicates of blood from several donors. Some clones are missing from TCRdb's copy, which holds only in-frame ones; the method was immunoSEQ multiplex PCR. Of tens of thousands of clones listed, 92% are singletons. The sample comprised T cells isolated from PBMCs. The source of these receptors is a human donor in good health.

V and J are TRBV28 and TRBJ1-5, with 9 bases identical to TRBD1. V shed 11 bases and J 4 bases; nucleotides not matched to a gene: 3. Germline V gene lookup returns CDR1 MDHEN and CDR2 SYDVKM. CDR3 length equals 12 residues. In DNA form, the CDR3 reads TGTGCCCTCGGGACAGGGAATCAGCCCCAGCATTTT. This gives the protein CALGTGNQPQHF.

This clone has only one observation. The V and J genes are TRBV5-1 and TRBJ1-1; D uncertain. Looked up from germline, CDR1 is SGHRS and CDR2 is YFSETQ. The CDR3 covers 13 residues. V lost 2 bases and J 4 bases, leaving 9 bases between the germline ends. The CDR3 nucleotides read TGCGCCAGCAGCTTTGAGGGCAGCACTGAAGCTTTCTTT. Amino acid sequence: CASSFEGSTEAFF. The variable domain in full, with the rest retrieved from reference TRBV5-1 and TRBJ1-1, is KAGVTQTPRYLIKTRGQQVTLSCSPISGHRSVSWYQQTPGQGLQFLFEYFSETQRNKGNFPGRFSGRQFSNSRSEMNVSTLELGDSALYLCASSFEGSTEAFFGQGTRLTVV.

The CDR3 DNA follows: TGTGCCAGCATACCCGATCTCCTTCCAGACAACTCCGACACAGATACGCAGTATTTT. Protein: CASIPDLLPDNSDTDTQYF. The chain carries TRBV28 and TRBJ2-3; unclear D gene. CDR3 length: 19 residues. Germline values: CDR1 MDHEN, CDR2 SYDVKM. V was trimmed by 7 bases and J by 2 bases, leaving 28 bases between them. Supplemented by reference TRBV28 and TRBJ2-3, the full variable domain reads DVKVTQSSRYLVKRTGEKVFLECVQDMDHENMFWYRQDPGLGLRLIYFSYDVKMKEKGDIPEGYSVSREKKERFSLILESASTNQTSMYLCASIPDLLPDNSDTDTQYFGPGTRLTVL.

The rearrangement links TRBV29-1 to TRBJ2-1, with TRBD1 matching over 9 bases. J was trimmed by 4 bases and V by 3 bases; bases with no gene match: 4. The germline V gene encodes CDR1 SQVTM and CDR2 ANQGSEA. The length of the CDR3 is 14 residues. The CDR3 spells CSVEGDREYNEQFF. Here the CDR3 DNA reads TGCAGCGTTGAGGGGGACAGGGAATACAATGAGCAGTTCTTC.

The CDR3 bases are TGTGCCAGCAGCTTAGCGTTCGACAGCTACTCCGATGGCTCCTACGAGCAGTACTTC. This encodes CASSLAFDSYSDGSYEQYF. The chain has TRBV7-9 and TRBJ2-7; the D gene is possibly TRBD1 (5 bases). Trimming stripped 0 bases from V and 0 bases from J, with 21 bases between. This CDR3 spans 19 amino acids. CDR1 and CDR2 (germline): SEHNR, FQNEAQ (reference sequence).

The CDR3 reads CASSSDRVMNTEAFF. CDR3 nucleotides: TGTGCCAGCAGCTCGGACAGGGTGATGAACACTGAAGCTTTCTTT. This chain joins TRBV7-9 and TRBJ1-1, with 8 bases lining up with TRBD1. CDR3 length: 15 residues. The germline V gene has CDR1 SEHNR and CDR2 FQNEAQ (reference sequence). With V trimmed by 4 bases and J by 0 bases, 4 bases remained unmatched.

The gene calls are TRBV6-1 and TRBJ1-6, with 9 bases aligning to TRBD1. The V gene's germline CDR1 is MNHNS and CDR2 SASEGT. The J segment lost 11 bases and the V segment lost 6 bases, leaving 11 bases of the junction unmatched. The CDR3 is 15 amino acids. The CDR3 loop reads CASRQEGQGRAPLHF. The CDR3 nucleotides read TGTGCCAGCAGACAAGAAGGACAGGGGCGGGCACCCCTCCACTTT.

J is TRBJ2-6 and V is TRBV5-1, with D possibly being TRBD1 (6 bases). The length of the CDR3 is 16 residues. V was trimmed by 3 bases and J by 0 bases, leaving 10 bases between them. Germline loops: CDR1 SGHRS, CDR2 YFSETQ. CDR3 loop: CASSSAGDSGANVLTF. As DNA, the CDR3 is TGCGCCAGCAGCTCCGCAGGGGACTCTGGGGCCAACGTCCTGACTTTC.

This clone was seen only once. The chain links TRBV11-3 to TRBJ2-6, with 11 bases identical to TRBD1. Looked up from germline, CDR1 is SGHNT and CDR2 is YENEEA. There are 19 residues in the CDR3. The junction had 11 bases not matched to a gene; V was cut back by 6 bases and J by 1 base. CDR3 sequence reads: CASSFYQGQGESGANVLTF. CDR3 sequence (DNA): TGTGCCAGCAGTTTTTATCAGGGACAGGGGGAATCTGGGGCCAACGTCCTGACTTTC.

The CDR3 DNA reads TGCGCCAGCAGCCCCGGACAGGGGGTTGCAACTAATGAAAAACTGTTTTTT. Protein sequence: CASSPGQGVATNEKLFF. The rearrangement links TRBV4-1 to TRBJ1-4; 10 nucleotides line up with TRBD1. With 4 bases clipped from V and 0 bases from J, the junction kept 5 bases outside the gene matches. The CDR3 runs 17 residues. CDR1 is MGHRA and CDR2 is YSYEKL in the germline V gene.

The chain recombines TRBV10-2 with TRBJ2-1; unclear D gene. The CDR3 has 14 residues. V was cut by 2 bases and J by 8 bases, with 13 bases left in between. Germline V gene data show CDR1 as WSHSY and CDR2 as SAAADI. The CDR3 reads CASSEPTVSHEQFF. Here the CDR3 DNA reads TGCGCCAGCAGTGAGCCGACGGTTAGCCATGAGCAGTTCTTC.

A single count supports this clone. The chain couples TRBV29-1 to TRBJ2-1, with TRBD2 matching 8 bases. Germline loops: CDR1 SQVTM, CDR2 ANQGSEA. The CDR3 runs 15 residues. V shed 5 bases and J 7 bases; nucleotides not matched to a gene: 13. CDR3 residues: CSVFGAGGARNEQFF. The CDR3 DNA reads as TGCAGCGTTTTCGGAGCCGGGGGGGCTCGGAATGAGCAGTTCTTC.

The rearrangement joins TRBV7-6 to TRBJ2-3; 8 bases map to TRBD2. V was clipped by 3 bases and J by 1 base; unmatched bases: 3. CDR3 size: 15 residues. Germline loops: CDR1 SGHVS, CDR2 FNYEAQ. The CDR3 bases are TGTGCCAGCAGCTTGAGTAGCGGGGGCACAGATACGCAGTATTTT. This codes for CASSLSSGGTDTQYF.

The chain couples TRBV4-1 to TRBJ1-4, with 7 bases that match TRBD1. This CDR3 spans 15 amino acids. J lost 8 bases, V lost 1 base, and 7 bases had no gene match. Germline-derived CDR1 and CDR2 are MGHRA and YSYEKL. CDR3 sequence reads: CASSQVGGGGEKLFF. In DNA form, the CDR3 reads TGCGCCAGCAGCCAAGTTGGAGGGGGCGGAGAAAAACTGTTTTTT.

The V and J genes are TRBV6-1 and TRBJ2-7; D is ambiguous. The CDR3 totals 14 residues. V was shortened by 8 bases and J by 4 bases, with 18 bases between the two germline ends. Per germline, CDR1 MNHNS and CDR2 SASEGT. CDR3: CASRNPGSRYEQYF. DNA of the CDR3: TGTGCCAGCCGAAACCCGGGTTCTCGGTACGAGCAGTACTTC.

V is TRBV27 and J is TRBJ1-1; 11 positions match TRBD1. Trimming cost V 5 bases and J 2 bases; bases outside gene matches: 10. This CDR3 has 17 residues. Germline V gene lookup returns CDR1 MNHEY and CDR2 SMNVEV (reference sequence). The CDR3 region is CASSALPGQGDNTEAFF. The CDR3 coding sequence is TGTGCCAGCAGTGCCCTGCCGGGACAGGGGGATAACACTGAAGCTTTCTTT.

The gene calls are TRBV5-1 and TRBJ1-1; D perhaps matches TRBD1 (5 bases). The ends were cut back, 5 bases at V and 5 bases at J, with 7 bases in the middle. Per germline, CDR1 SGHRS and CDR2 YFSETQ. The CDR3 sequence is 11 residues long. The CDR3 here is CASRTETEAFF. The CDR3 nucleotides are TGCGCCAGCAGGACAGAAACTGAAGCTTTCTTT.

The CDR3 loop is CASSTYEQYF. Written as DNA, the CDR3 is TGTGCCAGCAGCACCTACGAGCAGTACTTC. The genes are TRBV2 and TRBJ2-7; D is ambiguous. The ends were cut back, 6 bases at V and 2 bases at J, with 2 bases in the middle. Germline V lookup: CDR1 SNHLY, CDR2 FYNNEI. CDR3 size: 10 residues.

The chain links TRBV27 to TRBJ2-3, with 10 nucleotides matching TRBD2. The germline CDR1 and CDR2 sequences are MNHEY and SMNVEV (reference sequence). The V and J ends lost 5 bases and 2 bases, in that order; junction bases with no gene match: 10. The CDR3 has 17 residues. CDR3 sequence reads: CASSPIQGLAITDTQYF. The CDR3 bases are TGTGCCAGCAGTCCAATCCAGGGACTAGCGATCACAGATACGCAGTATTTT.

The gene calls are TRBV27 and TRBJ1-1, with a weak D call TRBD1 (5 bases). The CDR3 consists of 13 residues. V lost 3 bases and J 6 bases, leaving 11 bases between the germline ends. CDR1 and CDR2 (germline): MNHEY, SMNVEV (reference sequence). In nucleotides, the CDR3 is TGTGCCAGCAGTTTTAGCCAGGGATCTGAAGCTTTCTTT. Its translation is CASSFSQGSEAFF.

This chain connects TRBV19 to TRBJ2-5, with D possibly matching TRBD2 (5 bases). V lost 9 bases and J lost 0, with 14 bases in between. The V gene's germline CDR1 is LNHDA and CDR2 SQIVND (reference sequence). The CDR3 sequence is 14 residues long. The CDR3 bases are TGTGCCAGCAGCCGAGGGTTGGACCAAGAGACCCAGTACTTC. It codes for CASSRGLDQETQYF.

The chain combines TRBV6-5 with TRBJ2-7; 8 nucleotides line up with TRBD1. The CDR3 sequence is 14 residues long. J was trimmed by 2 bases and V by 5 bases; bases with no gene match: 5. Germline V CDR1 and CDR2: MNHEY, SVGAGI. This CDR3 is CASSLGQETYEQYF. DNA for the CDR3: TGTGCCAGCAGTCTGGGACAGGAAACCTACGAGCAGTACTTC.

The V and J genes are TRBV6-1 and TRBJ2-7, with D possibly matching TRBD2 (5 bases). CDR3 length: 17 amino acids. The V end was cut by 0 bases, the J end by 1 base, with 16 bases between. The germline V gene encodes CDR1 MNHNS and CDR2 SASEGT. The CDR3: CASSEAGRGTGSYEQYF. CDR3 in DNA: TGTGCCAGCAGTGAAGCGGGCCGGGGAACCGGGTCCTACGAGCAGTACTTC.

This rearrangement joins TRBV20-1 to TRBJ2-1; the D is unclear. Germline V gene sequence: CDR1 DFQATT, CDR2 SNEGSKA (reference sequence). The CDR3 runs to 10 residues. The V end lost 5 bases, the J end lost 7 bases, and 6 bases lay between the germline ends. CDR3 bases: TGCAGTGCTGTAGCTAATGAGCAGTTCTTC. Protein product: CSAVANEQFF.

V is TRBV4-2 and J is TRBJ2-7; 8 positions agree with TRBD2. Germline CDR1 LGHNA, CDR2 YNFKEQ. The CDR3 runs to 15 residues. V was clipped by 3 bases and J by 2 bases; unmatched bases: 6. Here the CDR3 reads CASSHQGLAPYEQYF. The CDR3 region has the DNA TGTGCCAGCAGCCACCAAGGACTAGCCCCCTACGAGCAGTACTTC.

This clone was counted a few times. CDR3 protein: CASSTSGRWAGELFF. The CDR3 DNA is TGTGCCAGCAGTACTAGCGGGAGATGGGCCGGGGAGCTGTTTTTT. The rearrangement uses TRBV2 and TRBJ2-2, with 11 bases fitting TRBD2. The CDR3 sequence is 15 residues long. Germline V gene lookup returns CDR1 SNHLY and CDR2 FYNNEI. V dropped 5 bases and J dropped 6; count of bases not matched to a gene: 5.

V and J are TRBV29-1 and TRBJ1-2; the match to TRBD1 covers 9 bases. With 6 bases clipped from V and 5 bases from J, the junction kept 10 bases outside the gene matches. Germline-derived CDR1 and CDR2 are SQVTM and ANQGSEA. The CDR3 consists of 14 residues. CDR3 in DNA: TGCAGCGTCCCCGGACAGGGGAATGATTATGGCTACACCTTC. Its translation is CSVPGQGNDYGYTF.